This T cell receptor beta chain was sequenced in a study of blood T cell repertoires in COVID-19. Study-level background: COVID-19 samples collected from the United States, Italy and Spain covered acute and convalescent phases. PBMCs, B-cell-depleted T cells, or T cells were the source of the cDNA or gDNA that made up the material.

On this clone: Mismatch with germline at one junction end may stem from a read error.

CDR3 size: 11 residues. From germline, CDR1 is MGHDK and CDR2 SYGVNS. Original methodology: Reference gene primer amplification in the assay estimated nucleated cell counts. The data were produced by immunoSEQ multiplex PCR, yet TCRdb's version contains in-frame clones alone and is incomplete. D and trimming were read from the DNA, whereas the V and J calls and clone size are those reported in that table. In the table there are roughly 170,000 clones, about 84% of which are singletons. This TCR came from a human donor in a cohort sampled during active COVID-19. The specimen sequenced was peripheral blood. This rearrangement joins TRBV25-1 to TRBJ1-2; no firm D call. The CDR3 region has the DNA TGTGCCAGCTCATCCTCAACAGAAAATACGTTC. This sequence encodes CASSSSTENTF.